This passage covers 17 T cell receptor beta chains from one sample sequenced in a study of Ad26.COV2.S vaccination and SARS-CoV-2 variants (dated by TCRdb to about 2021). The treatment or condition label on this specimen signifies: roughly 20 received Ad26.COV2.S at low or high dose, single or two shots; 5 received placebo; per-sample allocation not given. Repertoires of vaccine and placebo recipients were sequenced from samples collected on day 63 after the first injection. Libraries came from the immunoSEQ multiplex PCR assay. Not all clones reach the TCRdb copy of this immuneACCESS table, which keeps in-frame sequences only. Checked studies attribute under half of the gap to unresolved V genes and leave the rest unexplained. The sample table lists 410,000 or so clones, 92% of them with a count of one. Of the sample, about 1.7% is held by the ten largest clones. Specimen: peripheral blood, collected in a trial of Ad26.COV2.S vaccine versus placebo. Receptors originate from a person aged 18-65 years who received the Ad26.COV2.S COVID-19 vaccine or a placebo.

This clone was seen just once. The gene calls are TRBV21-1 and TRBJ2-5; the table names TRBD1, a call not compared with the DNA. TRBV21-1 is recorded as a pseudogene. The CDR3 consists of 16 residues. CDR3 region: CASSSRDRAARETQYF. CDR3 DNA sequence: TGTGCCAGCAGCTCACGCGACAGGGCCGCTCGGGAGACCCAGTACTTC.

CDR3 DNA: TGTGCCACCAGTGACAGAAAGAACTACTATGGCTACACCTTC. Translation: CATSDRKNYYGYTF. The rearrangement links TRBV24-1 to TRBJ1-2; D not certain. The germline gives CDR1 KGHDR, CDR2 SFDVKD. This CDR3 contains 14 residues. Trimming took 4 bases from V and 3 from J, leaving 11 bases between them.

The gene calls are TRBV27 and TRBJ1-2, with a tentative D call TRBD1 (5 bases). The germline V gene encodes CDR1 MNHEY and CDR2 SMNVEV (reference sequence). This CDR3 is built from 14 residues. The V and J ends lost 1 base and 4 bases respectively, with 10 bases between them. The CDR3 sequence is CASSLFPGTYGYTF. The CDR3 coding sequence is TGTGCCAGCAGTTTATTTCCGGGGACCTATGGCTACACCTTC.

The V call is TRBV6-4, the J call TRBJ2-5; the D gene is possibly TRBD1 (5 bases). V dropped 10 bases and J dropped 4 bases, with 19 bases sitting between them. This CDR3 has 14 amino acids. The V gene's germline CDR1 is MRHNA and CDR2 SNTAGT. CDR3 DNA: TGTGCCACCTCACCTGGAACAGGACGAGAGACCCAGTACTTC. Amino acid sequence: CATSPGTGRETQYF.

This clone appeared a few times. V and J are TRBV27 and TRBJ2-2; D remains unclear. From germline, CDR1 is MNHEY and CDR2 SMNVEV (reference sequence). V lost 4 bases, J lost 0 bases, and 12 bases lay in between. The CDR3 spans 16 residues. CDR3: CASSSRVGANTGELFF. CDR3 bases: TGTGCCAGCAGTTCTCGTGTCGGCGCGAACACCGGGGAGCTGTTTTTT.

V gene TRBV30 combines with J gene TRBJ2-7, with D perhaps given as TRBD1 or TRBD2 (5 bases each). Trimming shortened V by 5 bases and J by 0 bases, and 14 bases separated the two germline ends. Germline CDR1 reads GTSNPN; CDR2 reads SVGIG (reference sequence). The CDR3 sequence is 14 residues long. The chain's CDR3 is CAWAHGGYSYEQYF. The CDR3, as DNA: TGTGCCTGGGCCCATGGGGGTTACTCCTACGAGCAGTACTTC.

The chain combines TRBV19 with TRBJ1-2; 8 nucleotides match TRBD1. The CDR3 spans 15 residues. Germline V gene data show CDR1 as LNHDA and CDR2 as SQIVND (reference sequence). The ends lost 8 bases at V and 4 bases at J; junction bases unmatched: 12. The CDR3 DNA reads as TGTGCCAGTTCATTAGGGGGGACAGGCGTCTATGGCTACACCTTC. It yields the protein CASSLGGTGVYGYTF.

The chain couples TRBV27 to TRBJ1-5; 8 nucleotides agree with TRBD1. The CDR3 has 15 residues. The germline V gene has CDR1 MNHEY and CDR2 SMNVEV (reference sequence). V dropped 5 bases and J dropped 5; count of bases not matched to a gene: 8. The chain's CDR3 is CASSPTGATDQPQHF. The CDR3 nucleotides are TGTGCCAGCAGTCCGACAGGGGCCACCGATCAGCCCCAGCATTTT.

This chain joins TRBV19 and TRBJ2-4; TRBD1 is a possible D gene (5 bases). The germline V gene has CDR1 LNHDA and CDR2 SQIVND (reference sequence). The V end was cut by 3 bases, the J end by 7 bases, with 13 bases between. The CDR3 has 14 residues. CDR3 DNA: TGTGCCAGTAGTATGTCGGTCAGGGTCAACATTCAGTACTTC. This sequence encodes CASSMSVRVNIQYF. Full variable domain (rest looked up from reference TRBV19 and TRBJ2-4): DGGITQSPKYLFRKEGQNVTLSCEQNLNHDAMYWYRQDPGQGLRLIYYSQIVNDFQKGDIAEGYSVSREKKESFPLTVTSAQKNPTAFYLCASSMSVRVNIQYFGAGTRLSVL.

The V gene is TRBV27, the J gene TRBJ1-5; 7 bases are a match to TRBD1. CDR3 size: 16 residues. With 3 bases clipped from V and 4 bases from J, the junction kept 9 bases outside the gene matches. Germline V gene data show CDR1 as MNHEY and CDR2 as SMNVEV (reference sequence). The CDR3 DNA reads TGTGCCAGCAGTTTCTCTAGGACAGGAAAAAATCAGCCCCAGCATTTT. Its protein is CASSFSRTGKNQPQHF.

The V gene is TRBV6-5, the J gene TRBJ1-2; perhaps TRBD1 as D (5 bases). Between the trimmed V and J ends, which lost 10 bases and 4 bases, there was a span of 22 bases. This CDR3 has 15 amino acids. From germline, CDR1 is MNHEY and CDR2 SVGAGI. This CDR3 reads CAIRSLGRRTYGYTF. In DNA form, the CDR3 reads TGTGCCATCAGATCCTTGGGACGGAGGACCTATGGCTACACCTTC.

This chain connects TRBV3-1 (or the pseudogene TRBV3-2) to TRBJ1-4; D is perhaps TRBD1 (6 bases). Germline V gives CDR1 LGHDT, CDR2 YNNKEL (reference sequence). The CDR3 covers 16 residues. V gave up 0 bases and J gave up 5 bases, with 13 bases separating them. CDR3 nucleotide sequence: TGTGCCAGCAGCCAAGAACGGGGGGGCGCAAATGAAAAACTGTTTTTT. Translation gives CASSQERGGANEKLFF.

Details on this clone: At the DNA level, this CDR3 is encoded by other sequences in the same sample as well. V usage is TRBV7-2 and J usage is TRBJ2-3, with D unclear. CDR3 length: 12 residues. The germline gives CDR1 SGHTA, CDR2 FQGNSA. V was cut by 0 bases and J by 6 bases, with 4 bases left in between. CDR3 bases: TGTGCCAGCAGCTTAGCACTGGATACGCAGTATTTT. This gives the protein CASSLALDTQYF. Looking up the rest from reference TRBV7-2 and TRBJ2-3 gives the full variable domain: GAGVSQSPSNKVTEKGKDVELRCDPISGHTALYWYRQSLGQGLEFLIYFQGNSAPDKSGLPSDRFSAERTGGSVSTLTIQRTQQEDSAVYLCASSLALDTQYFGPGTRLTVL.

This clone came up a few times. The genes are TRBV4-2 and TRBJ2-7; 8 positions agree with TRBD2. The CDR3 extends over 18 amino acids. From germline, CDR1 is LGHNA and CDR2 YNFKEQ. V was pared by 0 bases and J by 0 bases, with 10 bases of the junction left unmatched. CDR3 loop: CASSQDSFSGVSSYEQYF. CDR3 in DNA: TGTGCCAGCAGCCAAGATTCCTTTAGCGGGGTTAGCTCCTACGAGCAGTACTTC.

This rearrangement joins TRBV25-1 to TRBJ2-1, with TRBD1 matching 12 bases. The CDR3 is made up of 16 amino acids. CDR1 MGHDK and CDR2 SYGVNS come from the germline V gene. Losses at the gene ends were 5 bases for V and 7 bases for J; bases not matched to a gene: 9. CDR3 nucleotide sequence: TGTGCCAGCAGTACCAGGGACAGGGGGCAAGGGAATGAGCAGTTCTTC. Protein product: CASSTRDRGQGNEQFF.

V usage is TRBV15 and J usage is TRBJ1-2; the D is unclear. Germline CDR1 and CDR2: LNHNV and YYDKDF (reference sequence). Trimming shortened V by 1 base and J by 0 bases, and 6 bases separated the two germline ends. The CDR3 sequence is 14 residues long. The CDR3 protein is CATSRAGANYGYTF. The DNA for the CDR3 is TGTGCCACCAGCAGAGCCGGGGCTAACTATGGCTACACCTTC.

V is TRBV11-2 and J is TRBJ2-1, with D unclear. In germline, CDR1 is SGHAT, CDR2 FQNNGV. This CDR3 is built from 15 residues. V was shortened by 3 bases and J by 7 bases, with 16 bases between the two germline ends. CDR3 protein: CASSFDHRIGNEQFF. Written as DNA, the CDR3 is TGTGCCAGCAGCTTCGATCATCGGATCGGGAATGAGCAGTTCTTC. Filled out from reference TRBV11-2 and TRBJ2-1, the complete variable domain reads EAGVAQSPRYKIIEKRQSVAFWCNPISGHATLYWYQQILGQGPKLLIQFQNNGVVDDSQLPKDRFSAERLKGVDSTLKIQPAKLEDSAVYLCASSFDHRIGNEQFFGPGTRLTVL.